Following are 2 T cell receptor beta chains from one sample sequenced in a study of spatial heterogeneity in lung cancer. Time point in this sample: blood at routine non-recurrence follow-up after resection. TCRdb re-derived calls from the 5' RACE reads in MiXCR, one entry per CDR3 protein. The table records 25,000 to 35,000 distinct CDR3 sequences, about 5.2% of them present only once. The starting material was PBMCs, obtained at follow-up. Every receptor here comes from a female donor with early-stage non-small cell lung cancer.

This clonotype was observed at least ten times. The V call is TRBV5-1, the J call TRBJ2-7; D tentatively reads TRBD1 or TRBD2 (5 bases each). Germline V lookup: CDR1 SGHRS, CDR2 YFSETQ. The V and J ends lost 3 bases and 3 bases respectively, with 16 bases between them. CDR3 length: 15 residues. This CDR3 reads CASSYRDANHYEQYF. CDR3 nucleotides: TGCGCCAGCAGCTACCGGGACGCTAACCACTACGAGCAGTACTTC.

In its sample, this clonotype was seen many times. The chain has TRBV9 and TRBJ2-1; 9 bases map to TRBD2. Germline assignment: CDR1 SGDLS and CDR2 YYNGEE. CDR3 length equals 15 residues. V was clipped by 0 bases and J by 8 bases; unmatched bases: 6. The CDR3 is CASSVESGRRDEQFF. The CDR3 DNA sequence: TGTGCCAGCAGCGTAGAGAGCGGGAGGAGAGATGAGCAGTTCTTC.